These T cell receptor beta chains were read from a single sample in a study of blood T cell repertoires in COVID-19. The assay was immunoSEQ multiplex PCR, and TCRdb's table has in-frame clones only and misses some. The sample has roughly 200,000 clones, just under 90% seen once. Sequenced material: PBMCs or T cells enriched from blood (not recorded which). The receptor source for this set is a man aged 30-40 years who had recovered from COVID-19. The CDR3 runs from the conserved cysteine through the conserved F or W. The D gene is left open where the match is weak. Clone sizes are given selectively: once, few, many, or a class where the clone is expanded.

j_gene,abundance,d_gene,v_gene,CDR3aa,CDR3nt
TRBJ1-1,once,TRBD1,TRBV2,CASRQGAYEAFF,TGTGCCAGCAGACAGGGGGCTTATGAAGCTTTCTTT
TRBJ2-1,.,.,TRBV9,CASSFRQGGYNEQFF,TGTGCCAGCAGCTTTAGACAGGGAGGATACAATGAGCAGTTCTTC
TRBJ1-2,.,.,TRBV23-1,CASSQYGADYGYTF,TGCGCCAGCAGTCAATATGGGGCAGACTATGGCTACACCTTC
TRBJ1-1,.,.,TRBV30,CAWNPTGSEAFF,TGTGCCTGGAACCCGACAGGATCTGAAGCTTTCTTT
TRBJ2-5,.,TRBD2,TRBV28,CASSISGTGETQYF,TGTGCCAGCAGTATAAGCGGGACGGGAGAGACCCAGTACTTC
TRBJ1-3,.,.,TRBV13,CASSGGQSSGNTIYF,TGTGCCAGCAGCGGAGGACAGAGCTCTGGAAACACCATATATTTT
TRBJ1-6,.,.,TRBV30,CAWTGKSSYNSPLHF,TGTGCCTGGACCGGGAAAAGCTCCTATAATTCACCCCTCCACTTT
TRBJ1-4,.,.,TRBV27,CASSFRGTTNEKLFF,TGTGCCAGCAGTTTTAGGGGAACAACTAATGAAAAACTGTTTTTT
TRBJ2-7,.,.,TRBV14,CASSQDTAGSFSYEQYF,TGTGCCAGCAGCCAAGATACAGCAGGGTCCTTCTCCTACGAGCAGTACTTC
TRBJ2-1,.,.,TRBV13,CASSSRDSNNEQFF,TGTGCCAGCAGCTCCCGGGACTCGAACAATGAGCAGTTCTTC
TRBJ1-5,.,TRBD1,TRBV4-1,CASSQGGQGNQPQHF,TGCGCCAGCAGCCAAGGGGGACAGGGCAATCAGCCCCAGCATTTT
TRBJ2-6,.,TRBD2,TRBV4-1,CASSQKVSGGANVLTF,TGCGCCAGCAGCCAGAAAGTTAGCGGGGGGGCCAACGTCCTGACTTTC
TRBJ1-2,.,TRBD1,TRBV5-4,CASSFGPGTVAFGYTF,TGTGCCAGCAGCTTTGGTCCCGGGACAGTGGCCTTTGGCTACACCTTC
TRBJ1-1,.,.,TRBV9,CASSQLNTEAFF,TGTGCCAGCAGCCAGTTAAACACTGAAGCTTTCTTT
TRBJ2-7,.,.,TRBV10-2,CASSDIGTWNEQYF,TGCGCCAGCAGTGATATTGGGACATGGAACGAGCAGTACTTC
TRBJ2-1,.,.,TRBV9,CASSEYSGHNNEQFF,TGTGCCAGCAGCGAGTACTCGGGACACAACAATGAGCAGTTCTTC
TRBJ1-6,.,.,TRBV11-2,CASSPRGDYNSPLHF,TGTGCCAGCAGCCCCAGGGGCGACTATAATTCACCCCTCCACTTT
TRBJ2-1,.,TRBD2,TRBV2,CASTRGLAGGFNEQFF,TGTGCCAGCACTAGAGGACTAGCGGGAGGTTTCAATGAGCAGTTCTTC
TRBJ2-5,.,.,TRBV5-1,CASSSPRSGEPQYF,TGCGCCAGCAGCTCCCCCAGATCAGGGGAGCCCCAGTACTTC
TRBJ2-7,.,.,TRBV7-9,CASSSRKDRDFYEQYF,TGTGCCAGCAGCTCTAGAAAGGACAGAGATTTTTACGAGCAGTACTTC
TRBJ2-7,.,TRBD2,TRBV7-2,CASSLEGLAGQREQYF,TGTGCCAGCAGCTTAGAGGGACTAGCGGGACAGAGGGAGCAGTACTTC
TRBJ1-6,.,TRBD1,TRBV30,CAWSSRGANSPLHF,TGTGCCTGGAGTTCCAGGGGGGCAAATTCACCCCTCCACTTT
TRBJ2-7,.,TRBD1,TRBV29-1,CSVERADRGASEQYF,TGCAGCGTTGAGCGAGCGGACAGGGGAGCGTCCGAGCAGTACTTC
TRBJ2-3,.,TRBD1,TRBV5-4,CASSPDRGSGTDTQYF,TGTGCCAGCAGCCCGGACAGGGGTTCGGGCACAGATACGCAGTATTTT
TRBJ2-1,.,.,TRBV28,CASSLSTQTGEQFF,TGTGCCAGCAGTTTATCAACCCAAACCGGGGAGCAGTTCTTC
TRBJ1-3,.,TRBD1,TRBV3-1/TRBV3-2,CASSPTRTGTGNTIYF,TGTGCCAGCAGCCCAACCCGGACAGGGACAGGAAACACCATATATTTT
TRBJ2-7,.,.,TRBV2,CASHIVLGFEQYF,TGTGCCAGCCATATCGTTCTAGGATTCGAGCAGTACTTC